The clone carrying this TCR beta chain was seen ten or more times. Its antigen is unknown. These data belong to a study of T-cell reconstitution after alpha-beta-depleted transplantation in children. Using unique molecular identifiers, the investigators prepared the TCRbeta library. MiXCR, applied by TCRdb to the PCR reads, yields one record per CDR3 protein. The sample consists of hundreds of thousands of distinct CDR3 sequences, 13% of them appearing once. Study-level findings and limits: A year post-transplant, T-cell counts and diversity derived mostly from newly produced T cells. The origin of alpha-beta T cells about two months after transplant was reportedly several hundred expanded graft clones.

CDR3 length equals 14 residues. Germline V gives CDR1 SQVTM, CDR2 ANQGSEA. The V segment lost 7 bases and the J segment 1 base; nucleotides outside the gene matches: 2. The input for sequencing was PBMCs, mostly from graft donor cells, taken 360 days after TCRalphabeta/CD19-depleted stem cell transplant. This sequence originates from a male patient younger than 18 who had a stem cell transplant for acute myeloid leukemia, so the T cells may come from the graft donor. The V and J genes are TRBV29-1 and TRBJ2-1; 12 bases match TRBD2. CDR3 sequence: CSDGLAGSYNEQFF. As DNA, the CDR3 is TGCAGCGACGGACTAGCGGGGTCCTACAATGAGCAGTTCTTC.